This T cell receptor (beta chain) was retrieved from a study of T cells in Graves' hyperthyroidism and ophthalmopathy. Remarks on this clonotype: One end of the junction is discordant with germline, which a read error may explain.

TCR beta CDR3 region amplification was performed from RNA transcripts. The primer set for the first-round RT-PCR of the TCR CDR3 was HTBI. TCRdb itself ran the multiplex PCR reads through MiXCR, one entry per CDR3 protein. This repertoire shows about 570,000 distinct CDR3 sequences, roughly 46% found once; its top ten account for roughly 20%. Looked up from germline, CDR1 is MGHRA and CDR2 is YSYEKL. The CDR3 runs to 12 residues. This chain joins TRBV4-1 and TRBJ2-5, with no clear D. The source material was peripheral blood or thyroid tissue (not recorded which). The TCR comes from an adult woman with Graves' disease, either hyperthyroidism or ophthalmopathy (not recorded which). CDR3 sequence: CASSQIGETQYF. CDR3 DNA sequence: TGTGCCAGCAGCCAGATAGGAGAGACCCAGTACTTC.